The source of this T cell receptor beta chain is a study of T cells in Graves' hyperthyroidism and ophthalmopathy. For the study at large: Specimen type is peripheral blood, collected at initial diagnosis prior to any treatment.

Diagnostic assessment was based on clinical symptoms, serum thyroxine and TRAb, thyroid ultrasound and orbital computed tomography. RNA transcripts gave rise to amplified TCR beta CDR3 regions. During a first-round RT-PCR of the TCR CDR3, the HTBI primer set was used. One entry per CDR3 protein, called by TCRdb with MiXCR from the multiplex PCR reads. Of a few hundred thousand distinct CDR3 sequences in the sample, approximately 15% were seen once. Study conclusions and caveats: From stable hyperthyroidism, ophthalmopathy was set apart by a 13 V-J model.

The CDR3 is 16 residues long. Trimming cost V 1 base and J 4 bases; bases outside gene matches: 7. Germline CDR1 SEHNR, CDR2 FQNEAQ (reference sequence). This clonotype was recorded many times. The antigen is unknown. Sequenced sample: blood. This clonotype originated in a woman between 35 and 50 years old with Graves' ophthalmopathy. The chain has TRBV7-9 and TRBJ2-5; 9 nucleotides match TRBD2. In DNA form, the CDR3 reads TGTGCCAGCAGCTTAGTGCTGGCGGGAGGGCGAGAGACCCAGTACTTC. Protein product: CASSLVLAGGRETQYF.